This T cell receptor (beta chain) emerged from a study of blood T cell repertoires in COVID-19. Study-wide context: Nucleic acid was either cDNA or gDNA, and it came from T cells, B-cell-depleted T cells, or PBMCs.

Sequenced by immunoSEQ multiplex PCR; TCRdb stores in-frame clones only, minus some. The sample lists about 59,000 clones, 65% to 90% seen once, with 25% to 35% in the top ten. CDR3 length equals 13 residues. The germline CDR1 and CDR2 sequences are SGHAT and FQNNGV. The V end lost 5 bases, the J end lost 8 bases, and 15 bases lay between the germline ends. The clonotype originates from a woman older than 75 with active or convalescent COVID-19. The rearrangement uses TRBV11-2 and TRBJ1-1, with a tentative D call TRBD1 (5 bases). Input material: peripheral blood. CDR3 region: CASSPFLRGEAFF. The CDR3 DNA follows: TGTGCCAGCAGCCCCTTCTTGCGGGGGGAAGCTTTCTTT. Full variable domain (remainder filled in from reference TRBV11-2 and TRBJ1-1): EAGVAQSPRYKIIEKRQSVAFWCNPISGHATLYWYQQILGQGPKLLIQFQNNGVVDDSQLPKDRFSAERLKGVDSTLKIQPAKLEDSAVYLCASSPFLRGEAFFGQGTRLTVV.